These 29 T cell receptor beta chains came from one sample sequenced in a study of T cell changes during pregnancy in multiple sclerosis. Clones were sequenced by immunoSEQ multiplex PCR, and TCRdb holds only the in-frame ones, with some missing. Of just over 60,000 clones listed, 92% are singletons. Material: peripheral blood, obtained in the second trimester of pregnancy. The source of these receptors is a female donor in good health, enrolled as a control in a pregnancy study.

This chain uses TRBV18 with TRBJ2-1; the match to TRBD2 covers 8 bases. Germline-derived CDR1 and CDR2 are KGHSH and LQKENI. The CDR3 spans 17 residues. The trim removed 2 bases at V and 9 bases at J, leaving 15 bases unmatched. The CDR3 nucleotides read TGTGCCAGCTCACCAGTGTTTCGGGGGGGGGCCCTTCCTGAGCAGTTCTTC. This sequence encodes CASSPVFRGGALPEQFF.

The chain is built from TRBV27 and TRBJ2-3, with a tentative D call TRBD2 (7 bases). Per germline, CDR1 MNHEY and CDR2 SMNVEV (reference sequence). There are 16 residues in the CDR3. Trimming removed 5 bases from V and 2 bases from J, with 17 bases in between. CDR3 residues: CASSLKGGPYTDTQYF. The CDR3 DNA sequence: TGTGCCAGCAGTCTCAAGGGGGGGCCGTACACAGATACGCAGTATTTT.

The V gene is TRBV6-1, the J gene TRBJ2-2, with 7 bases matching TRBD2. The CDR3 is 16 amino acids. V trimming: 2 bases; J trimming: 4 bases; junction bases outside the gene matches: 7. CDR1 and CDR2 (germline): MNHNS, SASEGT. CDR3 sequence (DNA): TGTGCCAGCAGTGAAACCCTAGCGGCCCTCACCGGGGAGCTGTTTTTT. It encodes CASSETLAALTGELFF.

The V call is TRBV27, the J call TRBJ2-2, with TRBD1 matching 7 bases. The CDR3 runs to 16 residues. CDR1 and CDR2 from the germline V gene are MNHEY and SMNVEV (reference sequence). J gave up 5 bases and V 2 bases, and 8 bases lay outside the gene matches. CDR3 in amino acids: CASSLVGQLRTGELFF. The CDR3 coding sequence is TGTGCCAGCAGTTTAGTGGGACAGTTGAGGACCGGGGAGCTGTTTTTT.

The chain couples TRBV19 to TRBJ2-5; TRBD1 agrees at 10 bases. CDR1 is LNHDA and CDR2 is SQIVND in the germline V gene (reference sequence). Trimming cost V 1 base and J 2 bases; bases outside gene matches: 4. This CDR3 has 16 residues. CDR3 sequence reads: CASSIGTGGPQETQYF. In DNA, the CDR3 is TGTGCCAGTAGTATAGGGACAGGGGGACCTCAAGAGACCCAGTACTTC.

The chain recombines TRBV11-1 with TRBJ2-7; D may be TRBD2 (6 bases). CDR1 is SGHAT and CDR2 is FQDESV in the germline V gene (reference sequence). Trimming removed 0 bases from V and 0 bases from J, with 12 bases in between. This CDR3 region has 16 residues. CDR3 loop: CASSLARLGSSYEQYF. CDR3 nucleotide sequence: TGTGCCAGCAGCTTAGCGAGACTAGGGAGCTCCTACGAGCAGTACTTC.

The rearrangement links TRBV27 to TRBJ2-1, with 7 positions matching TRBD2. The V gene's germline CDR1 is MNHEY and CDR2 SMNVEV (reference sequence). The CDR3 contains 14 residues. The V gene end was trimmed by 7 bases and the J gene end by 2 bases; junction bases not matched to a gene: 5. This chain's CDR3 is CASNGGGTYNEQFF. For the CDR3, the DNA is TGTGCCAGCAACGGCGGGGGAACCTACAATGAGCAGTTCTTC.

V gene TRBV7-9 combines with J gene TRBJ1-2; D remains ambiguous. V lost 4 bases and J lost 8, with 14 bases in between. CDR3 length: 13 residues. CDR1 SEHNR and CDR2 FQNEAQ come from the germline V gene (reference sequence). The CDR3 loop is CASSSGISSGYTF. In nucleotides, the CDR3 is TGTGCCAGCAGCTCCGGTATTTCATCGGGCTACACCTTC.

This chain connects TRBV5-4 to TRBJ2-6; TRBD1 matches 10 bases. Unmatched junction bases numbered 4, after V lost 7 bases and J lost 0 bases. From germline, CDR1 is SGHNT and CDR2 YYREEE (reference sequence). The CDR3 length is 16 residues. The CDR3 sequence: CASRDRGYSGANVLTF. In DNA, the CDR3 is TGTGCCAGCCGGGACAGGGGTTACTCTGGGGCCAACGTCCTGACTTTC.

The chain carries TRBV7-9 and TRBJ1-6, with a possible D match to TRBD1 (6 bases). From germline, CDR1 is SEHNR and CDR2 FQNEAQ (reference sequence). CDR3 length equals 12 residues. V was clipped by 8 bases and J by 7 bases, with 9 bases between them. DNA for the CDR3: TGTGCCAGCGGGGACACCAATTCACCCCTCCACTTT. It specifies CASGDTNSPLHF.

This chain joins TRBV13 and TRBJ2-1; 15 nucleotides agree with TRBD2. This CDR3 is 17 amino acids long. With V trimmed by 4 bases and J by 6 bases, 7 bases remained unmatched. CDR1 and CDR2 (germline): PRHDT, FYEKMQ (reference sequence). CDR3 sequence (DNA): TGTGCCAGCAGCTACGGACTAGCGGGGGGGCCGAGCAATGAGCAGTTCTTC. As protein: CASSYGLAGGPSNEQFF. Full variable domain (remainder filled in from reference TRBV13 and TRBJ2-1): AAGVIQSPRHLIKEKRETATLKCYPIPRHDTVYWYQQGPGQDPQFLISFYEKMQSDKGSIPDRFSAQQFSDYHSELNMSSLELGDSALYFCASSYGLAGGPSNEQFFGPGTRLTVL.

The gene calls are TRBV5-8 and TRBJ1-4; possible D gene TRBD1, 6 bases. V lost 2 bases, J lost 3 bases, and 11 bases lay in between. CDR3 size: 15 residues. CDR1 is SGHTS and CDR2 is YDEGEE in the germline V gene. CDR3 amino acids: CASSLPGHANEKLFF. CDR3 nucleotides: TGTGCCAGCAGCTTACCGGGACACGCTAATGAAAAACTGTTTTTT.

CDR3 residues: CASSTRLAGWGNEQFF. The CDR3 DNA sequence: TGCGCCAGCAGCACACGACTAGCGGGATGGGGCAATGAGCAGTTCTTC. The chain combines TRBV4-1 with TRBJ2-1, with 11 bases fitting TRBD2. Germline assignment: CDR1 MGHRA and CDR2 YSYEKL. Trimming cost V 5 bases and J 6 bases; bases outside gene matches: 9. The CDR3 runs to 16 residues.

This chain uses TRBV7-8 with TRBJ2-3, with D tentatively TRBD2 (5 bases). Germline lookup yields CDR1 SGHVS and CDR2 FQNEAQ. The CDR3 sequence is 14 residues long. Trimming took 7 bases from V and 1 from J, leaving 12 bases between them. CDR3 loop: CASTSPGGTDTQYF. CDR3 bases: TGTGCCAGCACAAGCCCCGGGGGCACAGATACGCAGTATTTT. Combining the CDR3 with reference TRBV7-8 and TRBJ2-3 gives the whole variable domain GAGVSQSPRYKVAKRGQDVALRCDPISGHVSLFWYQQALGQGPEFLTYFQNEAQLDKSGLPSDRFFAERPEGSVSTLKIQRTQQEDSAVYLCASTSPGGTDTQYFGPGTRLTVL.

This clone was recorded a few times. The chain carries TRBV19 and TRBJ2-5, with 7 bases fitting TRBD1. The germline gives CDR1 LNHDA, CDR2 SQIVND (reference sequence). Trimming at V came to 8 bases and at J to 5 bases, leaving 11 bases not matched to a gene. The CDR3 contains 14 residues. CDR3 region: CASADRRTPETQYF. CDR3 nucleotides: TGTGCCAGTGCGGACAGGAGGACCCCGGAGACCCAGTACTTC. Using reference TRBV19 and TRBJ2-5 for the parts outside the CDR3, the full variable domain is DGGITQSPKYLFRKEGQNVTLSCEQNLNHDAMYWYRQDPGQGLRLIYYSQIVNDFQKGDIAEGYSVSREKKESFPLTVTSAQKNPTAFYLCASADRRTPETQYFGPGTRLLVL.

CDR3 nucleotide sequence: TGTGCCAGCAGGGACCCAGGGACAGCTGAGAATGAAAAACTGTTTTTT. This translates into CASRDPGTAENEKLFF. This chain uses TRBV2 with TRBJ1-4; 7 bases are a match to TRBD1. CDR1 SNHLY and CDR2 FYNNEI come from the germline V gene. Unmatched junction bases numbered 12, after V lost 6 bases and J lost 5 bases. This CDR3 comprises 16 residues.

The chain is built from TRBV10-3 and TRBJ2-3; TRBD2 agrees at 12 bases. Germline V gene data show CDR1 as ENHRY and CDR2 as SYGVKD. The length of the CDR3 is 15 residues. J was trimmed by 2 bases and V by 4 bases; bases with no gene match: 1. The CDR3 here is CAISASGGATDTQYF. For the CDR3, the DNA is TGTGCCATCAGTGCTAGCGGGGGGGCCACAGATACGCAGTATTTT.

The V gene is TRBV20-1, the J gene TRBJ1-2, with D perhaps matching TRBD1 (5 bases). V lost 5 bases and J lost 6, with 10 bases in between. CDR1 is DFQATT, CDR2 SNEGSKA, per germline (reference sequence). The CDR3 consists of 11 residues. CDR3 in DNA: TGCAGTGCTCGGTCAGGGAATGGCTACACCTTC. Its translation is CSARSGNGYTF.

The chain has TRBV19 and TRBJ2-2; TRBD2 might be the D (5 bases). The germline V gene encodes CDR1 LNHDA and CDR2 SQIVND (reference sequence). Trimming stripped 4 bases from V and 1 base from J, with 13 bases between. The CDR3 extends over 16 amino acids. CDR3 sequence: CASSSGPGWNTGELFF. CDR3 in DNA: TGTGCCAGTAGTAGCGGACCGGGGTGGAACACCGGGGAGCTGTTTTTT.

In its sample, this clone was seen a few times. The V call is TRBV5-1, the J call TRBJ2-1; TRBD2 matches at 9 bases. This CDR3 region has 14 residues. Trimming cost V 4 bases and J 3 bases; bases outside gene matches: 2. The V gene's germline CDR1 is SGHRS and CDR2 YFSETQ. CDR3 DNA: TGCGCCAGCAGCCGCGGGGGGGACTACAATGAGCAGTTCTTC. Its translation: CASSRGGDYNEQFF.

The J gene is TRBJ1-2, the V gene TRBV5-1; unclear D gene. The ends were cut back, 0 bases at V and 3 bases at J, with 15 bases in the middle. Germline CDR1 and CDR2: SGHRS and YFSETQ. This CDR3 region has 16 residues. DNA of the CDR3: TGCGCCAGCAGCTTGGGGATCACAGTCACGGACTATGGCTACACCTTC. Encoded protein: CASSLGITVTDYGYTF.

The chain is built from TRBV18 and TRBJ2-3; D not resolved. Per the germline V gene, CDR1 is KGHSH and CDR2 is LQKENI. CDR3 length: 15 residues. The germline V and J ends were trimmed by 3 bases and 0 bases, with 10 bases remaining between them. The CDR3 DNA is TGTGCCAGCTCACCCGATTACTCTAGCACAGATACGCAGTATTTT. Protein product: CASSPDYSSTDTQYF.

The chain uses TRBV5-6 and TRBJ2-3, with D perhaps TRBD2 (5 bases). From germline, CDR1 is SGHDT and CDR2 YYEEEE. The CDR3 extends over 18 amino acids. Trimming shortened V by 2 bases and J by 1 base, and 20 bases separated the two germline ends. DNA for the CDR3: TGTGCCAGCAGCTTTTGGGGATTTTACGGGATAGGCACAGATACGCAGTATTTT. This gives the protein CASSFWGFYGIGTDTQYF.

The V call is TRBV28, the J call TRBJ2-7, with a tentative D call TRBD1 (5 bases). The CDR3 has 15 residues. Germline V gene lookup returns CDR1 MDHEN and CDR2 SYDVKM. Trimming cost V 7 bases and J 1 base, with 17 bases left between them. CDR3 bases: TGTGCCAGCACGCGTTTGGGGCAGCCTTCCTACGAGCAGTACTTC. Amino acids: CASTRLGQPSYEQYF. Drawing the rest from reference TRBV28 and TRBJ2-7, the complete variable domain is DVKVTQSSRYLVKRTGEKVFLECVQDMDHENMFWYRQDPGLGLRLIYFSYDVKMKEKGDIPEGYSVSREKKERFSLILESASTNQTSMYLCASTRLGQPSYEQYFGPGTRLTVT.

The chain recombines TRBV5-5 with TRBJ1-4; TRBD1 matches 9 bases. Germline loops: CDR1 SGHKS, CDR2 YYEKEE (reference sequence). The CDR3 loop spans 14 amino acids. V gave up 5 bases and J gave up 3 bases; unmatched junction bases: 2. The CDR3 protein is CASRRQGANEKLFF. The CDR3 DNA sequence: TGTGCCAGCAGAAGACAGGGGGCTAATGAAAAACTGTTTTTT.

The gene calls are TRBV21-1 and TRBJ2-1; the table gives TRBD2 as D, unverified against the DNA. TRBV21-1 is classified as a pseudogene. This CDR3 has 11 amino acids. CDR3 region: CASSPVPRQFF. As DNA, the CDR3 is TGTGCCAGCAGCCCTGTCCCTCGGCAGTTCTTC.

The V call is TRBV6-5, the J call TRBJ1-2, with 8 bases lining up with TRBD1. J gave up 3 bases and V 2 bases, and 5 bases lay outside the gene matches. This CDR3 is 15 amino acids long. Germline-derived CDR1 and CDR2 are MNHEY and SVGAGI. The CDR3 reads CASSYDTGGHYGYTF. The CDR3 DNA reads TGTGCCAGCAGTTACGACACAGGGGGTCACTATGGCTACACCTTC.

The CDR3 sequence: CASKNLAGFISTDTQYF. The CDR3 nucleotides are TGTGCCAGCAAGAACCTAGCGGGGTTTATTAGCACAGATACGCAGTATTTT. The chain employs TRBV2 and TRBJ2-3; 9 bases match TRBD2. Germline-derived CDR1 and CDR2 are SNHLY and FYNNEI. The CDR3 has 17 residues. V lost 7 bases to trimming and J lost 0 bases; unmatched junction nucleotides: 11. Variable domain in full (rest from reference TRBV2 and TRBJ2-3): EPEVTQTPSHQVTQMGQEVILRCVPISNHLYFYWYRQILGQKVEFLVSFYNNEISEKSEIFDDQFSVERPDGSNFTLKIRSTKLEDSAMYFCASKNLAGFISTDTQYFGPGTRLTVL.

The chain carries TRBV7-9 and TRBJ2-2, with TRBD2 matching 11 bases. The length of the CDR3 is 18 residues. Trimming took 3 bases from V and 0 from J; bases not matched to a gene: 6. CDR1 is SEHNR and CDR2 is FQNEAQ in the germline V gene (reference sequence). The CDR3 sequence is CASSFLAGGSSNTGELFF. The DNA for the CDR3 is TGTGCCAGCAGCTTCCTAGCGGGGGGCTCGTCGAACACCGGGGAGCTGTTTTTT.